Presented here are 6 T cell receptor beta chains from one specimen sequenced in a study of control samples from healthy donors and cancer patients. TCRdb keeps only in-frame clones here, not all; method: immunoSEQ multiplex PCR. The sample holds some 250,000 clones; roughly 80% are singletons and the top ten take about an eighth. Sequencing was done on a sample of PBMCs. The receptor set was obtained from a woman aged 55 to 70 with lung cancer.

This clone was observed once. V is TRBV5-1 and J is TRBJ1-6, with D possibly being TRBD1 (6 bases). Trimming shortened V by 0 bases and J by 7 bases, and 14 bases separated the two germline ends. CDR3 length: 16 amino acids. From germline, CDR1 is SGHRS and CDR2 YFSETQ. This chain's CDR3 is CASSLAGTLGNSPLHF. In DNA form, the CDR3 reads TGCGCCAGCAGCTTGGCAGGGACACTGGGGAATTCACCCCTCCACTTT.

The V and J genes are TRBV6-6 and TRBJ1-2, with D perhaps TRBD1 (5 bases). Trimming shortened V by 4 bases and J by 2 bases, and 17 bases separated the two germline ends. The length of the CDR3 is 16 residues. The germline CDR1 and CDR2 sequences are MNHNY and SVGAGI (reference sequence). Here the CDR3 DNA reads TGTGCCAGCAGTTCACGATCTTTGGGGGAGAACTATGGCTACACCTTC. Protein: CASSSRSLGENYGYTF.

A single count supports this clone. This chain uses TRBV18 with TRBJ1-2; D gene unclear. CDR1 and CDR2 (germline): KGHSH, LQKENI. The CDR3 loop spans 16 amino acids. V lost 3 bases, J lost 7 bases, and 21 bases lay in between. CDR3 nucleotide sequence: TGTGCCAGCTCACCCGATGGCGAGGGAAGGATGGGTGGCTACACCTTC. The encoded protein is CASSPDGEGRMGGYTF. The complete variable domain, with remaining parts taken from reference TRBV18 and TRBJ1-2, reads NAGVMQNPRHLVRRRGQEARLRCSPMKGHSHVYWYRQLPEEGLKFMVYLQKENIIDESGMPKERFSAEFPKEGPSILRIQQVVRGDSAAYFCASSPDGEGRMGGYTFGSGTRLTVV.

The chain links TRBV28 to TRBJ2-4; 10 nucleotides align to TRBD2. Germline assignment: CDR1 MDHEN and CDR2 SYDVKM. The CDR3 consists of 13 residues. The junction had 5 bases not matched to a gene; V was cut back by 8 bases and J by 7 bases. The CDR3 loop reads CASRGTSANIQYF. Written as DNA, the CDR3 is TGTGCCAGCCGAGGGACTAGCGCTAACATTCAGTACTTC.

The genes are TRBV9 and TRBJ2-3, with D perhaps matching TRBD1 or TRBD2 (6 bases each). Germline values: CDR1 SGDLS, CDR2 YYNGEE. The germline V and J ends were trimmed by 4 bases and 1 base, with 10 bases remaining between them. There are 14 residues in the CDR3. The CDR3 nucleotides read TGTGCCAGCAGCTGGGGGGCCGGCACAGATACGCAGTATTTT. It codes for CASSWGAGTDTQYF.

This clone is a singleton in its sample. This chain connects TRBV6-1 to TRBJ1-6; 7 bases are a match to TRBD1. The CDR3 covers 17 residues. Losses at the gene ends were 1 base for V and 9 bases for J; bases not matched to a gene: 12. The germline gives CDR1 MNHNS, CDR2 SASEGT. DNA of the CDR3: TGTGCCAGCAGTGAAGAGGACAGGCGAAGTTCGATTTCACCCCTCCACTTT. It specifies CASSEEDRRSSISPLHF.